These 19 T cell receptor beta chains came from one sample sequenced in a study of cytomegalovirus exposure and HLA in healthy donors. Amplification used 60 Vbeta primers and 13 Jbeta primers. Sequencing used immunoSEQ multiplex PCR; TCRdb keeps in-frame clones, though not all of them. Of roughly 230,000 clones detected, 85% to 95% appear once; the ten largest clones hold roughly 1.6%. The sample taken for sequencing was PBMCs. The source of these receptors is a girl between 2 and 10 years old in good health and CMV-seronegative.

The chain recombines TRBV9 with TRBJ2-3; D is perhaps TRBD1 (6 bases). V was shortened by 3 bases and J by 4 bases, with 6 bases between the two germline ends. Germline loops: CDR1 SGDLS, CDR2 YYNGEE. The CDR3 consists of 12 residues. For the CDR3, the DNA is TGTGCCAGCAGCGGGGGGCCAGATACGCAGTATTTT. Its protein is CASSGGPDTQYF.

The V call is TRBV27, the J call TRBJ2-6, with a tentative D call TRBD2 (6 bases). The CDR3 is 17 residues long. The V and J ends lost 2 bases and 0 bases respectively, with 11 bases between them. The germline V gene has CDR1 MNHEY and CDR2 SMNVEV (reference sequence). Written as DNA, the CDR3 is TGTGCCAGCAGTTTAACGGGGGTAAGCTCTGGGGCCAACGTCCTGACTTTC. Residues: CASSLTGVSSGANVLTF.

CDR3: CASSFGSGQGLNYGYTF. Here the CDR3 DNA reads TGTGCCAGCAGCTTTGGCTCGGGACAGGGCTTGAACTATGGCTACACCTTC. This chain links TRBV5-4 with TRBJ1-2; 9 bases fit TRBD1. The V gene's germline CDR1 is SGHNT and CDR2 YYREEE (reference sequence). The CDR3 totals 17 residues. With V trimmed by 2 bases and J by 2 bases, 10 bases remained unmatched.

Here the CDR3 reads CSVVAGPNEKLFF. The DNA for the CDR3 is TGCAGCGTTGTGGCAGGGCCTAATGAAAAACTGTTTTTT. The V call is TRBV29-1, the J call TRBJ1-4; D might be TRBD1 (5 bases). Germline V gene lookup returns CDR1 SQVTM and CDR2 ANQGSEA. V dropped 4 bases and J dropped 3 bases, with 9 bases sitting between them. The CDR3 is made up of 13 amino acids.

The rearrangement joins TRBV6-1 to TRBJ2-7, with D perhaps TRBD2 (6 bases). Trimming pared 5 bases from V and 4 bases from J, leaving 15 bases between. CDR3 length: 14 residues. Looked up from germline, CDR1 is MNHNS and CDR2 is SASEGT. In nucleotides, the CDR3 is TGTGCCAGCAGTCCATTCGGGGGAGGATACGAGCAGTACTTC. It yields the protein CASSPFGGGYEQYF.

The chain is built from TRBV29-1 and TRBJ2-3; 10 positions agree with TRBD2. The CDR3 loop spans 16 amino acids. V gave up 7 bases and J gave up 0 bases; unmatched junction bases: 10. CDR1 is SQVTM, CDR2 ANQGSEA, per germline. The CDR3 is CSGTRTSGSSTDTQYF. The CDR3 DNA is TGCAGCGGCACCCGGACTAGCGGCTCTAGCACAGATACGCAGTATTTT.

The chain uses TRBV15 and TRBJ1-2; D remains unclear. The CDR3 has 12 residues. In germline, CDR1 is LNHNV, CDR2 YYDKDF (reference sequence). V was clipped by 1 base and J by 6 bases, with 6 bases between them. The CDR3 reads CATSRVGNGYTF. The DNA for the CDR3 is TGTGCCACCAGCAGAGTCGGGAATGGCTACACCTTC.

This chain links TRBV5-1 with TRBJ2-3; 7 bases align to TRBD2. V lost 4 bases, J lost 6 bases, and 8 bases stayed unmatched. This CDR3 contains 14 residues. Germline loops: CDR1 SGHRS, CDR2 YFSETQ. This chain's CDR3 is CASSRGLGGDTQYF. In DNA form, the CDR3 reads TGCGCCAGCAGCCGTGGACTAGGTGGGGATACGCAGTATTTT.

This chain connects TRBV4-1 to TRBJ2-1; 11 nucleotides match TRBD2. This CDR3 has 17 amino acids. CDR1 and CDR2 (germline): MGHRA, YSYEKL. With 2 bases clipped from V and 3 bases from J, the junction kept 6 bases outside the gene matches. CDR3 loop: CASSQNPTSGNYNEQFF. DNA for the CDR3: TGCGCCAGCAGCCAAAACCCGACTAGCGGGAACTACAATGAGCAGTTCTTC.

The genes are TRBV13 and TRBJ2-4; 9 bases agree with TRBD1. The CDR3 contains 16 residues. V trimming: 5 bases; J trimming: 6 bases; junction bases outside the gene matches: 11. Germline CDR1 and CDR2: PRHDT and FYEKMQ (reference sequence). The CDR3 DNA sequence: TGTGCCAGCAGCCCCCAACAGGGGGCATTGGTAAACATTCAGTACTTC. Protein: CASSPQQGALVNIQYF.

The CDR3 reads CASSSRALAGVRETQYF. CDR3 DNA: TGTGCCAGCAGCTCCCGGGCACTAGCGGGAGTTAGAGAGACCCAGTACTTC. This chain uses TRBV5-4 with TRBJ2-5; 11 nucleotides agree with TRBD2. Germline CDR1 is SGHNT and CDR2 is YYREEE (reference sequence). Losses at the gene ends were 3 bases for V and 4 bases for J; bases not matched to a gene: 11. The CDR3 sequence is 17 residues long.

A few counts support this clone. This chain connects TRBV7-2 to TRBJ2-1; TRBD2 matches at 10 bases. V shed 5 bases, J shed 2 bases, and the junction held 6 bases outside the gene matches. From germline, CDR1 is SGHTA and CDR2 FQGNSA. CDR3 size: 16 residues. The CDR3 DNA reads as TGTGCCAGCAGCCCCCTCGGGACTAGCGCCTACAATGAGCAGTTCTTC. Translated: CASSPLGTSAYNEQFF.

Only one count was recorded for this clone. This chain connects TRBV6-5 to TRBJ2-7; 7 bases align to TRBD1. V shed 4 bases and J 7 bases; nucleotides not matched to a gene: 10. CDR1 and CDR2 (germline): MNHEY, SVGAGI. The CDR3 consists of 14 residues. The CDR3 region has the DNA TGTGCCAGCAGTTCTCCCCAGGGGGTGGGGGAGCAGTACTTC. This translates into CASSSPQGVGEQYF.

V and J are TRBV6-5 and TRBJ2-7, with 9 bases lining up with TRBD2. This CDR3 is 14 amino acids long. After removal of 6 bases from V and 0 bases from J, the junction contained 3 bases not matched to a gene. CDR1 is MNHEY and CDR2 is SVGAGI in the germline V gene. The CDR3 sequence is CASRRGGDSYEQYF. DNA for the CDR3: TGTGCCAGCAGGCGCGGGGGGGACTCCTACGAGCAGTACTTC.

The rearrangement uses TRBV2 and TRBJ2-5; 11 positions agree with TRBD2. V shed 3 bases, J shed 5 bases, and the junction held 8 bases outside the gene matches. Per the germline V gene, CDR1 is SNHLY and CDR2 is FYNNEI. This CDR3 region has 16 residues. CDR3 residues: CASSEGSGGAAETQYF. CDR3 DNA: TGTGCCAGCAGTGAGGGTAGCGGGGGGGCTGCTGAGACCCAGTACTTC.

CDR3 sequence: CASSAGTGGWHVQYF. In nucleotides, the CDR3 is TGTGCCAGCAGCGCTGGGACAGGGGGTTGGCACGTTCAGTACTTC. V and J are TRBV6-5 and TRBJ2-4, with 11 bases fitting TRBD1. The CDR3 covers 15 residues. J was trimmed by 11 bases and V by 6 bases; bases with no gene match: 12. CDR1 and CDR2 from the germline V gene are MNHEY and SVGAGI.

The chain has TRBV6-5 and TRBJ1-3; D remains unclear. The CDR3 is 16 amino acids. Trimming shortened V by 0 bases and J by 0 bases, and 9 bases separated the two germline ends. Germline CDR1 is MNHEY and CDR2 is SVGAGI. The CDR3 sequence is CASSYSFLSSGNTIYF. The CDR3 region has the DNA TGTGCCAGCAGTTACTCGTTCTTGAGCTCTGGAAACACCATATATTTT.

The rearrangement joins TRBV6-5 to TRBJ1-2; weak D call: TRBD1 (5 bases). The V end lost 4 bases, the J end lost 5 bases, and 17 bases lay between the germline ends. The CDR3 covers 15 residues. Germline V gene data show CDR1 as MNHEY and CDR2 as SVGAGI. This chain's CDR3 is CASSSGFREIYGYTF. The CDR3 bases are TGTGCCAGCAGTTCAGGATTCAGGGAAATTTATGGCTACACCTTC.

The genes are TRBV25-1 and TRBJ2-7; 7 positions agree with TRBD2. The CDR3 is made up of 13 amino acids. Germline CDR1 and CDR2: MGHDK and SYGVNS. Trimming took 7 bases from V and 7 from J; bases not matched to a gene: 10. The CDR3 here is CASTLGWGGEQYF. The CDR3 DNA sequence: TGTGCCAGCACCCTAGGGTGGGGAGGGGAGCAGTACTTC.